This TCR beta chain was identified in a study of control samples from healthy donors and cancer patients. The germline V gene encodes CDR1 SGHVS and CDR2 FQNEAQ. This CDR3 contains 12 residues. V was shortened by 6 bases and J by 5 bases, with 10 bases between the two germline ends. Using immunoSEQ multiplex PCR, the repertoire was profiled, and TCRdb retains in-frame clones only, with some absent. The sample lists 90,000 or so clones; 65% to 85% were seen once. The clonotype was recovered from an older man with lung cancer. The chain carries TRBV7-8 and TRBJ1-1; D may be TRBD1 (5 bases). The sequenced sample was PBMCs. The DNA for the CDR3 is TGTGCCAGCAGGGGACCGGGGACTGAAGCTTTCTTT. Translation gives CASRGPGTEAFF.